This T cell receptor (beta chain) was observed in a study of T cell responses to AZD1222 COVID-19 vaccine. Germline assignment: CDR1 SGHRS and CDR2 YFSETQ. The CDR3 loop spans 16 amino acids. Trimming removed 6 bases from V and 4 bases from J, with 20 bases in between. The table came from immunoSEQ multiplex PCR; TCRdb's copy has only in-frame clones and leaves some out. The sample includes about 72,000 clones, over 75% of them seen just once. This clone was seen only once. The chain links TRBV5-1 to TRBJ2-1, with D possibly matching TRBD2 (6 bases). Sequences were derived from peripheral blood, sampled on day 0 of AZD1222 vaccination. The sequence was obtained from an adult in good health. The CDR3 nucleotides are TGCGCCAGCACCCTGAGGTGGGCGGGACGTTACAATGAGCAGTTCTTC. The encoded protein is CASTLRWAGRYNEQFF.